Given below is one TCR beta chain in context. The antigen remains undetermined. These data originate in a study of shared clonotypes between healthy human individuals. The CDR3 consists of 13 residues. Germline CDR1 is SQVTM and CDR2 is ANQGSEA. V shed 6 bases and J 6 bases; nucleotides not matched to a gene: 6. Overall study findings and caveats: Donor scarcity curtailed the genetic and exposure-history diversity represented herein. The study generally estimated greater richness for naive than memory subsets.

The assay was run at deep level. For sorted subsets, approximately 0.2 ug DNA per replicate equaled around 30,000 T cell genomes. The repertoire was sequenced with immunoSEQ multiplex PCR; TCRdb's copy has only in-frame clones and lacks some. The sample consists of about 770,000 clones, approximately 72% of them appearing once. Material for sequencing was memory CD4+ T cells sorted from blood. The subset: CD45RA-negative fraction. The V and J genes are TRBV29-1 and TRBJ2-1; 9 nucleotides agree with TRBD2. The sequence derives from a young woman in good health. The CDR3 spells CSVLAGRSNEQFF. The CDR3 nucleotides read TGCAGCGTCCTAGCGGGAAGGAGCAATGAGCAGTTCTTC.